The 19 T cell receptor beta chains below were found in one sample sequenced in a study of T cells in Graves' hyperthyroidism and ophthalmopathy. Amplified TCR beta CDR3 regions derived from RNA transcripts. An initial round of RT-PCR targeting the TCR CDR3 relied on the HTBI primer set. Each CDR3 protein is one row after TCRdb ran MiXCR on the multiplex PCR reads. The sample has around 700,000 distinct CDR3 sequences; over 35% are singletons. The source material was blood. All receptors derive from a woman between 40 and 50 years old with Graves' hyperthyroidism.

This clonotype was seen ten or more times. The rearrangement links TRBV10-3 to TRBJ2-2; 8 positions match TRBD2. Trimming removed 4 bases from V and 5 bases from J; junction bases left unmatched: 9. The CDR3 length is 16 residues. Germline V gene lookup returns CDR1 ENHRY and CDR2 SYGVKD. The CDR3 is CAISGSVAGRTGELFF. In DNA, the CDR3 is TGTGCCATCAGTGGATCGGTAGCGGGACGGACCGGGGAGCTGTTTTTT.

This clonotype was seen more than once but under ten times. This chain uses TRBV7-8 with TRBJ1-1, with 9 nucleotides matching TRBD1. Germline V gene data show CDR1 as SGHVS and CDR2 as FQNEAQ. Trimming removed 6 bases from V and 0 bases from J; junction bases left unmatched: 8. The CDR3 is made up of 16 amino acids. The CDR3 region is CASSNRGLGMNTEAFF. DNA of the CDR3: TGTGCCAGCAGTAACAGGGGGCTCGGGATGAACACTGAAGCTTTCTTT.

This chain connects TRBV20-1 to TRBJ1-1; D remains unclear. Looked up from germline, CDR1 is DFQATT and CDR2 is SNEGSKA (reference sequence). Trimming cost V 1 base and J 4 bases, with 10 bases left between them. This CDR3 spans 13 amino acids. CDR3 DNA: TGCAGTGCTAGAGGCGGGATCGGCACTGAAGCTTTCTTT. Its protein is CSARGGIGTEAFF.

This clonotype was detected a few times. This rearrangement joins TRBV6-6 to TRBJ1-3; 7 positions match TRBD1. The V gene end was trimmed by 5 bases and the J gene end by 1 base; junction bases not matched to a gene: 14. The length of the CDR3 is 18 residues. In germline, CDR1 is MNHNY, CDR2 SVGAGI (reference sequence). CDR3 nucleotides: TGTGCCAGCAGTCTAATACCCGACAGGGATCCATCTGGAAACACCATATATTTT. Amino acid sequence: CASSLIPDRDPSGNTIYF.

The chain is built from TRBV20-1 and TRBJ2-7; possible D gene TRBD2, 7 bases. V gave up 0 bases and J gave up 5 bases, with 23 bases separating them. Germline CDR1 and CDR2: DFQATT and SNEGSKA (reference sequence). This CDR3 spans 17 amino acids. The CDR3 nucleotides read TGCAGTGCTAGAGACCAAGCGAGGGGGAGGGCCGACCACGAGCAGTACTTC. It is translated as CSARDQARGRADHEQYF.

This clonotype was recorded many times. This chain connects TRBV5-1 to TRBJ1-6, with 7 bases lining up with TRBD1. The CDR3 loop spans 14 amino acids. Germline V lookup: CDR1 SGHRS, CDR2 YFSETQ. V shed 3 bases, J shed 4 bases, and the junction held 1 base outside the gene matches. CDR3 bases: TGCGCCAGCAGCTCGGGACAGTATAATTCACCCCTCCACTTT. This sequence encodes CASSSGQYNSPLHF. Complete variable domain (other parts from reference TRBV5-1 and TRBJ1-6): KAGVTQTPRYLIKTRGQQVTLSCSPISGHRSVSWYQQTPGQGLQFLFEYFSETQRNKGNFPGRFSGRQFSNSRSEMNVSTLELGDSALYLCASSSGQYNSPLHFGNGTRLTVT.

This chain uses TRBV7-2 with TRBJ1-4, with unresolved D. The V end lost 9 bases, the J end lost 7 bases, and 12 bases lay between the germline ends. CDR3 length: 12 amino acids. Per the germline V gene, CDR1 is SGHTA and CDR2 is FQGNSA. The CDR3 nucleotides are TGTGCCAGTCACGGCGGAGGTGAAAAACTGTTTTTT. Translation gives CASHGGGEKLFF.

Points on this clonotype: An end of the junction differs from the germline gene, which may be a read error. This chain joins TRBV10-3 and TRBJ2-5; TRBD2 might be the D (6 bases). CDR1 ENHRY and CDR2 SYGVKD come from the germline V gene. This CDR3 comprises 14 residues. CDR3 protein: CASSLHSGEETQYF. The CDR3 DNA follows: TGTGCCAGCAGTCTTCATAGCGGAGAAGAGACCCAGTACTTC.

V gene TRBV10-2 combines with J gene TRBJ2-7; D may be TRBD1 (5 bases). The CDR3 covers 12 residues. Deletions cut 6 bases from V and 5 bases from J, with 11 bases between. Germline loops: CDR1 WSHSY, CDR2 SAAADI. CDR3 residues: CASRARADEQYF. The CDR3, as DNA: TGCGCCAGCAGGGCCAGGGCGGACGAGCAGTACTTC.

This clonotype was observed a handful of times. The chain couples TRBV20-1 to TRBJ2-7; D is ambiguous. The V end was cut by 3 bases, the J end by 3 bases, with 18 bases between. Per the germline V gene, CDR1 is DFQATT and CDR2 is SNEGSKA (reference sequence). The CDR3 extends over 15 amino acids. The CDR3 DNA is TGCAGTGCTAGCCGGCCCCAGACGGGCCGCTACGAGCAGTACTTC. This translates into CSASRPQTGRYEQYF.

The V and J genes are TRBV20-1 and TRBJ2-1, with D perhaps TRBD1 (6 bases). The V end lost 7 bases, the J end lost 3 bases, and 13 bases lay between the germline ends. This CDR3 spans 13 amino acids. Germline CDR1 is DFQATT and CDR2 is SNEGSKA (reference sequence). The CDR3 sequence is CSVGQWDYNEQFF. In nucleotides, the CDR3 is TGCAGTGTTGGACAGTGGGACTACAATGAGCAGTTCTTC.

In this sample, this clonotype turned up a few times. J is TRBJ1-4 and V is TRBV5-5, with unresolved D. The ends were cut back, 3 bases at V and 5 bases at J, with 17 bases in the middle. The CDR3 is made up of 16 amino acids. Germline CDR1 and CDR2: SGHKS and YYEKEE (reference sequence). The CDR3 reads CASSSGIDLINEKLFF. The CDR3 coding sequence is TGTGCCAGCAGCTCCGGGATCGATCTTATAAATGAAAAACTGTTTTTT.

This clonotype was counted only a few times. V is TRBV10-3 and J is TRBJ2-2; unclear D gene. This CDR3 region has 12 residues. CDR1 ENHRY and CDR2 SYGVKD come from the germline V gene. Trimming removed 6 bases at V and 7 bases at J, with 9 bases between. CDR3 sequence: CAIRNTNGELFF. CDR3 coding DNA: TGTGCCATCAGAAACACGAACGGGGAGCTGTTTTTT.

V usage is TRBV19 and J usage is TRBJ2-7, with 9 bases identical to TRBD1. The germline CDR1 and CDR2 sequences are LNHDA and SQIVND (reference sequence). After removal of 4 bases from V and 9 bases from J, the junction contained 7 bases not matched to a gene. CDR3 length: 13 amino acids. Here the CDR3 reads CASSNTGGSVQYF. CDR3 DNA: TGTGCCAGTAGTAACACAGGGGGCTCGGTGCAGTACTTC.

In its sample, this clonotype was seen a few times. The rearrangement joins TRBV12-3 or TRBV12-4 to TRBJ1-6; D gene ambiguous. The CDR3 contains 14 residues. Trimming left V 6 bases short and J 3 bases short, with 9 bases between. The CDR3 loop reads CASSPADYNSPLHF. In nucleotides, the CDR3 is TGTGCCAGCAGCCCCGCCGACTATAATTCACCCCTCCACTTT.

This clonotype was detected many times. The chain recombines TRBV25-1 with TRBJ1-3; D is undetermined. CDR1 and CDR2 (germline): MGHDK, SYGVNS. The CDR3 covers 16 residues. V lost 2 bases to trimming and J lost 4 bases, with 15 bases between them. CDR3 amino acids: CASSERGGAGGNTIYF. The CDR3 DNA follows: TGTGCCAGCAGTGAACGAGGTGGTGCTGGAGGAAACACCATATATTTT.

This clonotype was picked up many times. This chain uses TRBV19 with TRBJ1-5; D unresolved. V was trimmed by 6 bases and J by 7 bases, leaving 13 bases between them. This CDR3 is built from 13 residues. Per the germline V gene, CDR1 is LNHDA and CDR2 is SQIVND (reference sequence). The CDR3 DNA reads as TGTGCCAGTAGGTACGAGCGGGGACAGCCCCAGCATTTT. The encoded protein is CASRYERGQPQHF.

For the CDR3, the DNA is TGTGCCAGCAGCACGAGGACCGTCAGCACTGAAGCTTTCTTT. It translates to CASSTRTVSTEAFF. The gene calls are TRBV7-8 and TRBJ1-1; D is undetermined. Looked up from germline, CDR1 is SGHVS and CDR2 is FQNEAQ. The V and J ends lost 5 bases and 4 bases respectively, with 14 bases between them. The CDR3 runs 14 residues.

The rearrangement uses TRBV7-8 and TRBJ1-5; 7 nucleotides line up with TRBD1. There are 15 residues in the CDR3. Germline V gene lookup returns CDR1 SGHVS and CDR2 FQNEAQ. Losses at the gene ends were 1 base for V and 5 bases for J; bases not matched to a gene: 5. Here the CDR3 reads CASSLETGRHQPQHF. The CDR3 coding sequence is TGTGCCAGCAGCTTAGAGACAGGGAGGCATCAGCCCCAGCATTTT.